Reported below is one T cell receptor beta chain. These data are taken from a study of blood T cell repertoires in COVID-19. Across the study: Samples came from the United States, Italy and Spain, spanning acute and convalescent COVID-19. T cells, B-cell-depleted T cells, or PBMCs supplied cDNA or gDNA.

Germline V gene data show CDR1 as SGHDN and CDR2 as FVKESK. The CDR3 loop spans 12 amino acids. Trimming removed 2 bases from V and 7 bases from J, with 8 bases in between. Enrolled during active infection, Seattle patients were then followed longitudinally. The authors' processing: Scientists estimated how many nucleated cells there were by amplifying reference gene primers. TCRdb's copy holds only in-frame clones and misses some; the assay was immunoSEQ multiplex PCR. That table supplies the V and J calls and clone size; D and trimming were determined from the DNA. The sample consists of 200,000 to 250,000 clones, under 90% of them appearing once.

This rearrangement joins TRBV14 to TRBJ1-1; D is unresolved. The sequenced sample consisted of peripheral blood. The source of this sequence is an elderly woman with COVID-19, enrolled during active disease. The CDR3 DNA reads TGTGCCAGCAGCCAAACTAGGATTGAAGCTTTCTTT. Translation gives CASSQTRIEAFF. The variable domain in full, with the rest retrieved from reference TRBV14 and TRBJ1-1, is EAGVTQFPSHSVIEKGQTVTLRCDPISGHDNLYWYRRVMGKEIKFLLHFVKESKQDESGMPNNRFLAERTGGTYSTLKVQPAELEDSGVYFCASSQTRIEAFFGQGTRLTVV.